The rows below give T cell receptor beta chains drawn from one sample of a study of radiotherapy plus CTLA-4 blockade in lung cancer. Clones were sequenced by immunoSEQ multiplex PCR, and TCRdb holds only the in-frame ones, with some missing. The table includes 90,000 or so clones, more than 75% detected once. The specimen comprised peripheral blood, sampled from a patient treated with radiotherapy plus ipilimumab. These receptors were collected from a human donor with non-small cell lung cancer who had a partial response to radiotherapy plus ipilimumab. CDR3s include the opening cysteine and the closing phenylalanine or tryptophan. D genes are given only for firm matches. Clone size, where shown, is once, few, many, or a class for clones that have expanded.

V	D	J	size	DNA	CDR3
TRBV5-6	.	TRBJ2-7	.	TGTGCCAGCAGCTCTGACAGAACCCGGGAGCAGTACTTC	CASSSDRTREQYF
TRBV6-1	.	TRBJ1-2	.	TGTGCCAGCAGATTACAGCCTAACTATGGCTACACCTTC	CASRLQPNYGYTF
TRBV15	TRBD1	TRBJ1-2	once	TGTGCCACCAGCAGAGACCTGACAGGGGTGGAGGGCTACACCTTC	CATSRDLTGVEGYTF
TRBV15	TRBD1	TRBJ1-2	.	TGTGCCACCGGACAGGGCTATGGCTACACCTTC	CATGQGYGYTF
TRBV6-1	TRBD1	TRBJ2-5	.	TGTGCCAGCAATCGACAGGGGGGGGAGACCCAGTACTTC	CASNRQGGETQYF
TRBV30	TRBD1	TRBJ1-4	.	TGTGCCTGGGCCGGGACAGGGCGAGAAAAACTGTTTTTT	CAWAGTGREKLFF
TRBV27	TRBD1	TRBJ1-2	.	TGTGCCAGCAGTTTATCGGGGACAGGGAATGGCTACACCTTC	CASSLSGTGNGYTF
TRBV6-5	.	TRBJ1-3	.	TGTGCCAGCAGTTATACAGGCGGAAACACCATATATTTT	CASSYTGGNTIYF
TRBV6-1	.	TRBJ2-1	once	TGTGCCAGCAGCGGGAGAGCGGGCAACTACAATGAGCAGTTCTTC	CASSGRAGNYNEQFF
TRBV5-1	TRBD1	TRBJ2-2	.	TGCGCCAGCAGCCATCGGACAGGGGGCGCCGGGGAGCTGTTTTTT	CASSHRTGGAGELFF
TRBV7-9	.	TRBJ2-1	.	TGTGCCAGCACTTTGAGGTTGGTTGAGCAGTTCTTC	CASTLRLVEQFF
TRBV7-3	.	TRBJ2-2	.	TGTGCCAGCAGCCGGAACACCGGGGAGCTGTTTTTT	CASSRNTGELFF
TRBV7-9	.	TRBJ1-3	.	TGTGCCAGCAGCGCGGGAGGGTCCTCTGGAAACACCATATATTTT	CASSAGGSSGNTIYF
TRBV7-9	TRBD2	TRBJ2-7	once	TGTGCCAGCAGCCCGAGACTAGCGGGAGCCTACGAGCAGTACTTC	CASSPRLAGAYEQYF
TRBV4-2	.	TRBJ2-1	.	TGTGCCAGCAGCCAAGATCGGGCTAGCTGGTACAATGAGCAGTTCTTC	CASSQDRASWYNEQFF
TRBV5-1	TRBD1	TRBJ2-3	.	TGCGCCAGCAGCTTGAGCTCCGGGACAGGCTTTACAGATACGCAGTATTTT	CASSLSSGTGFTDTQYF
TRBV28	.	TRBJ1-2	.	TGTGCCAGCAGTTCCCCCTATTATGGCTACACCTTC	CASSSPYYGYTF
TRBV18	TRBD2	TRBJ2-3	.	TGTGCCAGCTCACCACCTAGCGGGAGCTCAGATACGCAGTATTTT	CASSPPSGSSDTQYF
TRBV5-6	TRBD1	TRBJ2-1	.	TGTGCCAGCAGCTTGGCGGGACAGGGCAATGAGCAGTTCTTC	CASSLAGQGNEQFF
TRBV27	.	TRBJ2-3	.	TGTGCCAGCATAGCTAGCGGCACAGATACGCAGTATTTT	CASIASGTDTQYF
TRBV29-1	TRBD2	TRBJ2-5	.	TGCAGCGCCTCTAGCGGGAAGCGGACCCAGTACTTC	CSASSGKRTQYF
TRBV30	.	TRBJ1-5	.	TGTGCCTGGAGTGTGGCCGGACATAGCAATCAGCCCCAGCATTTT	CAWSVAGHSNQPQHF